This TCR beta chain was captured in a study of CD8 T cells in Susac syndrome. Background on the study: Susac syndrome patients were untreated, on corticosteroids with some adding intravenous immunoglobulin, or on intravenous immunoglobulin only.

This CDR3 has 14 residues. The J segment lost 7 bases and the V segment lost 1 base, leaving 1 base of the junction unmatched. Germline V gene lookup returns CDR1 SNHLY and CDR2 FYNNEI. The CD8+ and CD4+ T cells were negatively isolated, with the TEMRA cells enriched by FACS. RNA totalling about 0.45 to 1 ug underwent reverse transcription with random hexamers. By means of immunoSEQ multiplex PCR, TCR beta CDR3 spanning 54 Vbeta and 13 Jbeta underwent amplification. One entry per CDR3 protein results from TCRdb running MiXCR on the immunoSEQ multiplex PCR reads. The table shows around 200,000 distinct CDR3 sequences, with roughly 94% occurring only once.

The chain has TRBV2 and TRBJ2-5; TRBD2 matches at 12 bases. The source of this sequence is a human donor with Susac syndrome. The sample taken for sequencing was CD4+ T cells from PBMCs. The CDR3 DNA reads as TGTGCCAGCAGTGAAGAACTAGCGGGGGGGACCCAGTACTTC. It codes for CASSEELAGGTQYF.